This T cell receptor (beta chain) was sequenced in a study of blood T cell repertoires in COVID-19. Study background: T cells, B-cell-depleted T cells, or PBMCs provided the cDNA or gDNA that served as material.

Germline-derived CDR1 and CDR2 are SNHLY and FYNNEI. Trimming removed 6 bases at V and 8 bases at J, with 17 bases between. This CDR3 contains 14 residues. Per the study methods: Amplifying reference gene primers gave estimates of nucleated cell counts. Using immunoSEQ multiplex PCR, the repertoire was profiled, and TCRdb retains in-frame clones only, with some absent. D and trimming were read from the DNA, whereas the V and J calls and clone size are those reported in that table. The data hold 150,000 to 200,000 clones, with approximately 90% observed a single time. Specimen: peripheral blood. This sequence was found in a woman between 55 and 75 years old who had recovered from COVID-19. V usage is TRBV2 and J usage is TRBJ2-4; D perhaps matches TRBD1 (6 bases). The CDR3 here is CASSYEIGGDIQYF. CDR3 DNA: TGTGCCAGCAGCTACGAGATAGGGGGAGACATTCAGTACTTC.